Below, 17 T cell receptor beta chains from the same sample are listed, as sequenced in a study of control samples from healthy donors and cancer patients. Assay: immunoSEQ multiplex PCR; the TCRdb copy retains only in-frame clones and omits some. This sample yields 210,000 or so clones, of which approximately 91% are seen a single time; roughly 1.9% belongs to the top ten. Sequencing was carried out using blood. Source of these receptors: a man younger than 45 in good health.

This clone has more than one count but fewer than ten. DNA of the CDR3: TGTGCCAGCAGCTTAGGGAACTCTGGAAACACCATATATTTT. As protein: CASSLGNSGNTIYF. The chain couples TRBV7-7 to TRBJ1-3, with D hard to call. From germline, CDR1 is SSHAT and CDR2 FNYEAQ (reference sequence). V was clipped by 1 base and J by 0 bases, with 4 bases between them. CDR3 size: 14 residues. The full variable domain, rest sourced from reference TRBV7-7 and TRBJ1-3, is GAGVSQSPRYKVTKRGQDVTLRCDPISSHATLYWYQQALGQGPEFLTYFNYEAQPDKSGLPSDRFSAERPEGSISTLTIQRTEQRDSAMYRCASSLGNSGNTIYFGEGSWLTVV.

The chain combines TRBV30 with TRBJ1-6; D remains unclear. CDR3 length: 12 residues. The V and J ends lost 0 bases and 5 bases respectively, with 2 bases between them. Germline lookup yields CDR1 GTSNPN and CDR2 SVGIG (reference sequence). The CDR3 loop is CAWSVNNSPLHF. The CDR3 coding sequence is TGTGCCTGGAGTGTCAATAATTCACCCCTCCACTTT. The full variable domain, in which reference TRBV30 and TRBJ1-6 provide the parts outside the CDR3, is SQTIHQWPATLVQPVGSPLSLECTVEGTSNPNLYWYRQAAGRGLQLLFYSVGIGQISSEVPQNLSASRPQDRQFILSSKKLLLSDSGFYLCAWSVNNSPLHFGNGTRLTVT.

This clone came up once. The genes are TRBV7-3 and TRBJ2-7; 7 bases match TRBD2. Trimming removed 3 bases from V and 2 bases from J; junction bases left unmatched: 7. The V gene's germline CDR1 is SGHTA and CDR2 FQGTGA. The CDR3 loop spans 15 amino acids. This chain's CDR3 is CASSLGGAKPYEQYF. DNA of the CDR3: TGTGCCAGCAGCTTGGGAGGGGCCAAACCCTACGAGCAGTACTTC.

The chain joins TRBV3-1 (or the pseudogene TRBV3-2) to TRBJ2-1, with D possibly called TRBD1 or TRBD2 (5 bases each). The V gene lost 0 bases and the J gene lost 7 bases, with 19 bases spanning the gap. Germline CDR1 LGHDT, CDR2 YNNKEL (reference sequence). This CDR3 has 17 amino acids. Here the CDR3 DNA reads TGTGCCAGCAGCCAAGATGGGGGTCTAGGTTCGGGGAATGAGCAGTTCTTC. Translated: CASSQDGGLGSGNEQFF.

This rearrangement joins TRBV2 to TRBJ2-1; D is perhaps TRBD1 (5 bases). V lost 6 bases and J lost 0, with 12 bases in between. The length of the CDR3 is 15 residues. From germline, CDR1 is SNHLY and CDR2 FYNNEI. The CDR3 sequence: CASSRQSSSYNEQFF. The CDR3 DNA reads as TGTGCCAGCAGCCGACAGTCGAGCTCCTACAATGAGCAGTTCTTC.

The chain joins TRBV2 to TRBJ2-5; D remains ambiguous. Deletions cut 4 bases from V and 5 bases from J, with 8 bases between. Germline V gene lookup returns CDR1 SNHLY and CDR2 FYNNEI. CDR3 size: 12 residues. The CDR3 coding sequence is TGTGCCAGCAGTGTGGCAGCTGAGACCCAGTACTTC. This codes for CASSVAAETQYF. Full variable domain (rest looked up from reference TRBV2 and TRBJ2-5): EPEVTQTPSHQVTQMGQEVILRCVPISNHLYFYWYRQILGQKVEFLVSFYNNEISEKSEIFDDQFSVERPDGSNFTLKIRSTKLEDSAMYFCASSVAAETQYFGPGTRLLVL.

As DNA, the CDR3 is TGTGCCAGCAGTTTATCGAGACTAGCGGGGGGGCGGGAAGAGCAGTTCTTC. Its translation: CASSLSRLAGGREEQFF. V gene TRBV27 combines with J gene TRBJ2-1, with TRBD2 matching over 14 bases. The CDR3 totals 17 residues. The V and J ends lost 0 bases and 10 bases, in that order; junction bases with no gene match: 8. Germline values: CDR1 MNHEY, CDR2 SMNVEV (reference sequence).

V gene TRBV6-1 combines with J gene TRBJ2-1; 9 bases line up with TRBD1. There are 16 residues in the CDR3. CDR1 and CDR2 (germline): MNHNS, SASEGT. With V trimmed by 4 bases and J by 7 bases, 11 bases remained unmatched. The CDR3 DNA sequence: TGTGCCAGCAGTGGCCCTAGACAGGGGGTTGGGAATGAGCAGTTCTTC. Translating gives CASSGPRQGVGNEQFF.

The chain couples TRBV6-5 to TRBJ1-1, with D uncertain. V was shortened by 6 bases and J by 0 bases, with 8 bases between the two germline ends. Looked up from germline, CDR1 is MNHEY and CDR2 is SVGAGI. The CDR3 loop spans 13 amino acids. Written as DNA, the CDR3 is TGTGCCAGCAGCATGTTACTGAACACTGAAGCTTTCTTT. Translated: CASSMLLNTEAFF.

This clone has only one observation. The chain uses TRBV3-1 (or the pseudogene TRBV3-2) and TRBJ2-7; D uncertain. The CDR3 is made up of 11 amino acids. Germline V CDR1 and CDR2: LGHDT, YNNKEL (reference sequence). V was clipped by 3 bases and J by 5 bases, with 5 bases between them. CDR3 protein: CASSQSNEQYF. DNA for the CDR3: TGTGCCAGCAGCCAGTCTAACGAGCAGTACTTC.

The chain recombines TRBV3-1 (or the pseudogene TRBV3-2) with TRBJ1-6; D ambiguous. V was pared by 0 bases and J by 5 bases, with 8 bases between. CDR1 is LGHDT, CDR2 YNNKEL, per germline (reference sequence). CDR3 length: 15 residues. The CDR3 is CASSQDLVHNSPLHF. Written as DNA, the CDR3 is TGTGCCAGCAGCCAAGATTTAGTGCATAATTCACCCCTCCACTTT.

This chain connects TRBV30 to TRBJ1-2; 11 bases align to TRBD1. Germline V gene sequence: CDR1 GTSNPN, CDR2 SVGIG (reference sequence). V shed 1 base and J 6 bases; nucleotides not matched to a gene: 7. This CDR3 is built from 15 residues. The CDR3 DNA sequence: TGTGCCTGGAGTGCTTCGGACAGGGGGCATGATGGCTACACCTTC. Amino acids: CAWSASDRGHDGYTF.

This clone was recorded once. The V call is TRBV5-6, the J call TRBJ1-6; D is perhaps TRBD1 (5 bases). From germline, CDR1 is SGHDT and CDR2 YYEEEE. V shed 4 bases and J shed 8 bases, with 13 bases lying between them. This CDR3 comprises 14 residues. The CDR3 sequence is CASSDGLGDSPLHF. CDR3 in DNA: TGTGCCAGCAGCGACGGACTAGGGGATTCACCCCTCCACTTT.

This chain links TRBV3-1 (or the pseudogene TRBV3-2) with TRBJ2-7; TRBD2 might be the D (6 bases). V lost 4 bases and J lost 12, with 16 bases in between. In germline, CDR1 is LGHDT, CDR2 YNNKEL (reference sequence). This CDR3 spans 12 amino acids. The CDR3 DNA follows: TGTGCCAGCAGCCGGGGTACGGAGGGGCCGTACTTC. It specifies CASSRGTEGPYF.

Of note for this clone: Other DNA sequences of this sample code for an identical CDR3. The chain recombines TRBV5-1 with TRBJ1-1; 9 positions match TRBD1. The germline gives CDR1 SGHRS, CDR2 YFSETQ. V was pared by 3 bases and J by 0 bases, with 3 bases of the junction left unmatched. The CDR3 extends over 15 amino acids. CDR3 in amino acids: CASSSGTGLNTEAFF. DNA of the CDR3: TGCGCCAGCAGCTCCGGGACAGGGCTGAACACTGAAGCTTTCTTT.

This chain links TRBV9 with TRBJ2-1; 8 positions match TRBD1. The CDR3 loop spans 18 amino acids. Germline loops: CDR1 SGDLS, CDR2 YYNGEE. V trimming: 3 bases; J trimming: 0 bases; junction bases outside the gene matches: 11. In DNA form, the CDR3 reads TGTGCCAGCAGCGCGTCATGGACAGGGCCGAGCTCCTACAATGAGCAGTTCTTC. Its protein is CASSASWTGPSSYNEQFF. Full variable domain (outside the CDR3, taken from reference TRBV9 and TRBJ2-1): DSGVTQTPKHLITATGQRVTLRCSPRSGDLSVYWYQQSLDQGLQFLIQYYNGEERAKGNILERFSAQQFPDLHSELNLSSLELGDSALYFCASSASWTGPSSYNEQFFGPGTRLTVL.

The CDR3 spells CASSPRQVNEKLFF. As DNA, the CDR3 is TGTGCCAGCAGCCCCCGACAGGTTAATGAAAAACTGTTTTTT. This sequence joins TRBV11-3 and TRBJ1-4; D might be TRBD1 (6 bases). Deletions cut 5 bases from V and 4 bases from J, with 11 bases between. The CDR3 sequence is 14 residues long. Per germline, CDR1 SGHNT and CDR2 YENEEA.